These 18 T cell receptor beta chains share one sample of origin, sequenced in a study of shared clonotypes between healthy human individuals (dated by TCRdb to 2019 to 2021). To prepare the library, the immunoSEQ multiplex PCR assay was applied. Held by TCRdb, this immuneACCESS table contains in-frame sequences only and omits some clones. Under half of the omission traces to an unresolved V gene where checked; the cause of the rest is unknown. This sample is represented by roughly 1 million clones; roughly 75% of them were singletons. The leading ten clones occupy approximately 1.5% of the sample. Source material: memory CD4+ T cells sorted from blood. In light of the paper, this sample's cell subset or site label describes: CD45RA-negative fraction. These receptors all come from a man aged 18 to 30 in good health.

V usage is TRBV19 and J usage is TRBJ2-2, with D possibly TRBD2 on 7 matching bases. The CDR3 extends over 17 amino acids. Per the germline V gene, CDR1 is LNHDA and CDR2 is SQIVND (reference sequence). Between the trimmed V and J ends, which lost 9 bases and 7 bases, there was a span of 27 bases. CDR3 nucleotides: TGTGCCAGCGCAACCCGGGGCAGGGGAAGCGGGAACGGGGAGCTGTTTTTT. It specifies CASATRGRGSGNGELFF.

The DNA of the CDR3 is TGTGCCAGCAGCTTAGTCAGCAAGGAGCAGTTCTTC. Protein: CASSLVSKEQFF. The V gene is TRBV11-2, the J gene TRBJ2-1; the D is unclear. V was pared by 1 base and J by 10 bases, with 8 bases between. The length of the CDR3 is 12 residues. The germline V gene has CDR1 SGHAT and CDR2 FQNNGV.

The chain recombines TRBV11-2 with TRBJ2-7; D is possibly TRBD2 (5 bases). Germline CDR1 is SGHAT and CDR2 is FQNNGV. V was trimmed by 1 base and J by 0 bases, leaving 19 bases between them. The CDR3 length is 18 residues. The CDR3 DNA is TGTGCCAGCAGCTTAGTTGGCGCTAGCCACCAAAGCTCCTACGAGCAGTACTTC. Translation: CASSLVGASHQSSYEQYF.

This clone showed up just a few times. The J gene is TRBJ2-2, the V gene TRBV6-1, with D maybe TRBD2 (6 bases). CDR1 and CDR2 (germline): MNHNS, SASEGT. The CDR3 runs to 15 residues. The V end lost 2 bases, the J end lost 7 bases, and 14 bases lay between the germline ends. The CDR3 here is CASSEIRENHGELFF. CDR3 in DNA: TGTGCCAGCAGTGAAATCCGGGAGAACCACGGGGAGCTGTTTTTT.

The chain couples TRBV15 to TRBJ2-6; D might be TRBD1 or TRBD2, each matching 7 bases. Trimming shortened V by 6 bases and J by 4 bases, and 16 bases separated the two germline ends. The CDR3 loop spans 16 amino acids. In germline, CDR1 is LNHNV, CDR2 YYDKDF (reference sequence). The CDR3 nucleotides read TGTGCCACCAGTCCGGGGGGACAGTCCGGGGCCAACGTCCTGACTTTC. This gives the protein CATSPGGQSGANVLTF.

The rearrangement links TRBV4-1 to TRBJ2-1, with TRBD2 matching over 8 bases. This CDR3 comprises 15 residues. The V and J ends lost 0 bases and 3 bases, in that order; junction bases with no gene match: 1. CDR1 is MGHRA and CDR2 is YSYEKL in the germline V gene. The CDR3 sequence: CASSQEGTSYNEQFF. The CDR3 DNA sequence: TGCGCCAGCAGCCAAGAAGGGACTAGCTACAATGAGCAGTTCTTC.

The rearrangement uses TRBV6-5 and TRBJ2-1, with TRBD2 identical over 7 bases. CDR1 MNHEY and CDR2 SVGAGI come from the germline V gene. The V segment lost 6 bases and the J segment 7 bases; nucleotides outside the gene matches: 12. This CDR3 contains 15 residues. The CDR3 coding sequence is TGTGCCAGCAGGGCGGGGCGGGAGAGGAGAAATGAGCAGTTCTTC. Amino acid sequence: CASRAGRERRNEQFF.

The genes are TRBV30 and TRBJ2-7; D might be TRBD2 (5 bases). CDR1 is GTSNPN, CDR2 SVGIG, per germline (reference sequence). V lost 1 base to trimming and J lost 5 bases, with 12 bases between them. There are 13 residues in the CDR3. CDR3 in DNA: TGTGCCTGGAGTGAGAGGGTTGATGACGAGCAGTACTTC. Translating it yields CAWSERVDDEQYF.

In the case of this clone: Within the sample, other DNA sequences also encode this same CDR3. The J gene is TRBJ2-3, the V gene TRBV4-1; no reliable D call. The CDR3 has 12 residues. CDR1 MGHRA and CDR2 YSYEKL come from the germline V gene. Trimming removed 1 base from V and 6 bases from J, with 5 bases in between. The CDR3 region is CASSQVRDTQYF. The CDR3, as DNA: TGCGCCAGCAGCCAAGTACGGGATACGCAGTATTTT.

This clone was seen at least ten times. The chain joins TRBV5-6 to TRBJ2-2; D gene ambiguous. The CDR3 spans 16 residues. The germline gives CDR1 SGHDT, CDR2 YYEEEE. V was cut by 1 base and J by 0 bases, with 10 bases left in between. Here the CDR3 reads CASSLIGLSNTGELFF. In DNA form, the CDR3 reads TGTGCCAGCAGCTTGATAGGGCTTTCGAACACCGGGGAGCTGTTTTTT.

The chain employs TRBV19 and TRBJ2-7; 8 bases are shared with TRBD1. This CDR3 contains 15 residues. CDR1 is LNHDA and CDR2 is SQIVND in the germline V gene (reference sequence). The V segment lost 9 bases and the J segment 4 bases; nucleotides outside the gene matches: 14. The CDR3 nucleotides read TGTGCCAGCACCGAATCCGGGACAGGACTGTACGAGCAGTACTTC. Amino acids: CASTESGTGLYEQYF.

This clone was found a few times. The chain is built from TRBV7-2 and TRBJ2-3; 13 bases map to TRBD2. The CDR3 is made up of 17 amino acids. Trimming removed 3 bases from V and 3 bases from J; junction bases left unmatched: 6. Germline V gene lookup returns CDR1 SGHTA and CDR2 FQGNSA. Here the CDR3 DNA reads TGTGCCAGCAGCTTTCCGGGACTAGCGGGGTTGACAGATACGCAGTATTTT. Its translation: CASSFPGLAGLTDTQYF.

This clone has a count of ten or more. This rearrangement joins TRBV10-3 to TRBJ1-2; unclear D gene. This CDR3 spans 13 amino acids. V was clipped by 0 bases and J by 8 bases, with 10 bases between them. CDR1 is ENHRY and CDR2 is SYGVKD in the germline V gene. This chain's CDR3 is CAISESNRLGYTF. In DNA, the CDR3 is TGTGCCATCAGTGAGTCCAACCGGCTGGGCTACACCTTC.

This chain joins TRBV28 and TRBJ1-1; 11 bases line up with TRBD1. Germline V gene lookup returns CDR1 MDHEN and CDR2 SYDVKM. This CDR3 is 15 amino acids long. J gave up 5 bases and V 4 bases, and 6 bases lay outside the gene matches. CDR3 in amino acids: CASSSPGTGGTEAFF. The DNA of the CDR3 is TGTGCCAGCAGTTCCCCAGGGACAGGGGGAACTGAAGCTTTCTTT.

This rearrangement joins TRBV15 to TRBJ1-5; 8 bases line up with TRBD1. This CDR3 is 15 amino acids long. Germline assignment: CDR1 LNHNV and CDR2 YYDKDF (reference sequence). V lost 6 bases to trimming and J lost 4 bases; unmatched junction nucleotides: 8. The CDR3 loop is CATSSGTGYNQPQHF. CDR3 DNA: TGTGCCACCAGTTCCGGGACAGGCTATAATCAGCCCCAGCATTTT.

There are a few counts of this clone. CDR3 amino acids: CASSVDRASLYEQYF. CDR3 nucleotide sequence: TGTGCCAGCAGCGTGGACAGGGCCTCGCTTTACGAGCAGTACTTC. The V gene is TRBV6-1, the J gene TRBJ2-7; 8 bases line up with TRBD1. The CDR3 covers 15 residues. The trim removed 6 bases at V and 4 bases at J, leaving 11 bases unmatched. CDR1 and CDR2 (germline): MNHNS, SASEGT.

This clone turned up a few times. V gene TRBV7-2 combines with J gene TRBJ2-7; TRBD2 matches at 9 bases. After removal of 1 base from V and 2 bases from J, the junction contained 9 bases not matched to a gene. The CDR3 extends over 17 amino acids. Per germline, CDR1 SGHTA and CDR2 FQGNSA. CDR3: CASSLVSAGGLPYEQYF. The DNA for the CDR3 is TGTGCCAGCAGCTTAGTTTCAGCGGGAGGCCTTCCCTACGAGCAGTACTTC.

The rearrangement uses TRBV5-1 and TRBJ1-2; a weak D match, TRBD1 (5 bases). Trimming cost V 2 bases and J 7 bases, with 18 bases left between them. The CDR3 has 15 amino acids. From germline, CDR1 is SGHRS and CDR2 YFSETQ. Written as DNA, the CDR3 is TGCGCCAGCAGCTTCACGGGGGATGCCACTATTGGCTACACCTTC. Translating gives CASSFTGDATIGYTF.